Here is one T cell receptor (beta chain) with its context. CDR1 is GTSNPN and CDR2 is SVGIG in the germline V gene (reference sequence). V shed 8 bases and J 4 bases; nucleotides not matched to a gene: 10. The CDR3 sequence is 15 residues long. The data belong to a study of blood T cell repertoires in COVID-19. Libraries were prepared by immunoSEQ multiplex PCR; TCRdb keeps only in-frame clonotypes and omits some of them. The sample holds about 240,000 clones, around 87% seen once. The sequence was obtained from a woman aged 40 to 50 with acute COVID-19. The chain joins TRBV30 to TRBJ2-2; 10 nucleotides match TRBD1. Material for sequencing was PBMCs or T cells enriched from blood (not recorded which). The CDR3 here is CAGPTGTGATGELFF. CDR3 DNA sequence: TGTGCCGGCCCTACCGGGACAGGGGCCACCGGGGAGCTGTTTTTT. Combining the CDR3 with reference TRBV30 and TRBJ2-2 gives the whole variable domain SQTIHQWPATLVQPVGSPLSLECTVEGTSNPNLYWYRQAAGRGLQLLFYSVGIGQISSEVPQNLSASRPQDRQFILSSKKLLLSDSGFYLCAGPTGTGATGELFFGEGSRLTVL.